This TCR beta chain was found in a study of identical twins. Each CDR3 protein is one row after TCRdb ran MiXCR on the 5' RACE reads. The repertoire holds around 470,000 distinct CDR3 sequences, 14% seen once, with approximately 0.52% in the top ten. Notes on the study in general: Cord blood beta clonotypes present at high abundance carried fewer insertions; no such pattern appeared in memory repertoires. Invariant MAIT and iNKT cells may have partly biased zero-insertion analyses. Alpha sequences out of frame and shared by twins had excess low generation probability. Out-of-frame TCR alpha sharing in monozygotic twins exceeded recombination model predictions.

This CDR3 has 16 amino acids. J lost 5 bases, V lost 2 bases, and 9 bases had no gene match. Per germline, CDR1 MDHEN and CDR2 SYDVKM. A note on this clonotype: Its antigen remains unidentified.

The sample also formed part of further work on yellow fever vaccine responses in identical twins.

The sequence was collected from a woman between 18 and 29 years old in good health. The specimen was CD4+ T cells sorted from blood. The chain uses TRBV28 and TRBJ2-7; 10 bases map to TRBD1. The CDR3 sequence is CASSLGGTGVRNEQYF. The CDR3 nucleotides read TGTGCCAGCAGTTTAGGTGGGACAGGGGTAAGGAACGAGCAGTACTTC.